Below, 17 T cell receptor beta chains from the same sample are listed, as sequenced in a study of vaccination effects on CD4 cells after COVID-19. Pools of viral peptides were used by the ViraFEST assay to expand antigen-specific CD4+ T cells ahead of sequencing. Cultured cells yielded isolated CD4+ T cells after roughly 11 days. PCR showed that the person got SARS-CoV-2 infection at some point between March and December 2020. Antigens for these TCRs are unknown. The method was immunoSEQ multiplex PCR; TCRdb's version includes in-frame clones alone and lacks a portion of them. The sample lists under 55,000 clones, roughly four fifths occurring once. Material: CD4+ T cells from PBMCs cultured with a peptide pool, obtained before COVID-19 vaccination. The origin of the receptors is a human donor who had a prior SARS-CoV-2 infection.

The V and J genes are TRBV3-1 (or the pseudogene TRBV3-2) and TRBJ1-1; D gene unclear. V was cut by 2 bases and J by 5 bases, with 12 bases left in between. CDR1 is LGHDT, CDR2 YNNKEL, per germline (reference sequence). The CDR3 loop spans 14 amino acids. In DNA form, the CDR3 reads TGTGCCAGCAGCCAAAGAGGGCACGGGACTGAAGCTTTCTTT. Residues: CASSQRGHGTEAFF.

This clone has a handful of counts. The V call is TRBV2, the J call TRBJ2-4; D is unresolved. CDR3 size: 17 residues. Germline V gene data show CDR1 as SNHLY and CDR2 as FYNNEI. V was pared by 8 bases and J by 0 bases, with 20 bases between. CDR3: CASSREGLDRAKNIQYF. The DNA of the CDR3 is TGTGCCAGCTCCCGCGAAGGCCTTGATAGAGCCAAAAACATTCAGTACTTC.

The chain employs TRBV6-5 and TRBJ2-5; D not certain. Germline V gene sequence: CDR1 MNHEY, CDR2 SVGAGI. V was clipped by 7 bases and J by 5 bases, with 14 bases between them. The CDR3 is 13 residues long. The CDR3 spells CASTFAQTETQYF. In nucleotides, the CDR3 is TGTGCCAGCACTTTCGCACAGACGGAGACCCAGTACTTC.

The chain recombines TRBV18 with TRBJ2-4; D call uncertain. There are 15 residues in the CDR3. Germline lookup yields CDR1 KGHSH and CDR2 LQKENI. V lost 1 base, J lost 6 bases, and 13 bases lay in between. Here the CDR3 DNA reads TGTGCCAGCTCACCACGGCCGGGCTCCGGAAACATTCAGTACTTC. Protein: CASSPRPGSGNIQYF.

The chain uses TRBV4-2 and TRBJ2-1; D uncertain. This CDR3 contains 16 residues. Trimming left V 2 bases short and J 0 bases short, with 11 bases between. CDR1 and CDR2 from the germline V gene are LGHNA and YNFKEQ. The CDR3 here is CASSQRQGISYNEQFF. The CDR3 DNA is TGTGCCAGCAGCCAAAGACAAGGTATCTCCTACAATGAGCAGTTCTTC.

The chain couples TRBV7-8 to TRBJ2-3; possible D gene TRBD1, 6 bases. Germline V CDR1 and CDR2: SGHVS, FQNEAQ. The CDR3 has 13 residues. Trimming removed 0 bases from V and 7 bases from J, with 8 bases in between. For the CDR3, the DNA is TGTGCCAGCAGCTTAGCGGGACAAAATACGCAGTATTTT. Amino acid sequence: CASSLAGQNTQYF.

The chain uses TRBV18 and TRBJ2-4; tentatively, D is TRBD1 or TRBD2 (7 bases each). The germline V and J ends were trimmed by 2 bases and 8 bases, with 16 bases remaining between them. Per the germline V gene, CDR1 is KGHSH and CDR2 is LQKENI. This CDR3 comprises 15 residues. CDR3 loop: CASSPGGPGGDIQYF. As DNA, the CDR3 is TGTGCCAGCTCACCAGGCGGGCCAGGGGGGGACATTCAGTACTTC.

The chain combines TRBV4-1 with TRBJ2-3; the match to TRBD2 covers 12 bases. From germline, CDR1 is MGHRA and CDR2 YSYEKL. V lost 3 bases, J lost 4 bases, and 8 bases stayed unmatched. The CDR3 totals 17 residues. CDR3 in DNA: TGCGCCAGCAGCCAGGCCGGGACTAGCGGGTGGCCAGATACGCAGTATTTT. Its protein product is CASSQAGTSGWPDTQYF.

Judged by abundance, this clone is large. V usage is TRBV5-1 and J usage is TRBJ2-1; D call uncertain. CDR3 length: 15 residues. Germline V gene data show CDR1 as SGHRS and CDR2 as YFSETQ. With 0 bases removed from V and 2 bases from J, the gap between germline ends came to 9 bases. The CDR3 reads CASSLDVGTYNEQFF. CDR3 nucleotide sequence: TGCGCCAGCAGCTTGGATGTCGGAACCTACAATGAGCAGTTCTTC.

J is TRBJ2-3 and V is TRBV18; D gene ambiguous. The CDR3 consists of 15 residues. CDR1 KGHSH and CDR2 LQKENI come from the germline V gene. V lost 0 bases to trimming and J lost 0 bases, with 7 bases between them. The CDR3 is CASSPPARSTDTQYF. CDR3 in DNA: TGTGCCAGCTCACCACCCGCGCGTAGCACAGATACGCAGTATTTT.

V usage is TRBV4-2 and J usage is TRBJ2-1; 10 bases map to TRBD2. Trimming at V came to 1 base and at J to 1 base, leaving 4 bases not matched to a gene. The germline gives CDR1 LGHNA, CDR2 YNFKEQ. CDR3 length: 17 amino acids. The CDR3 loop reads CASSQALAGVSYNEQFF. The DNA of the CDR3 is TGTGCCAGCAGCCAAGCGCTAGCGGGAGTGTCCTACAATGAGCAGTTCTTC.

The genes are TRBV27 and TRBJ1-3, with 8 positions matching TRBD1. The length of the CDR3 is 14 residues. V shed 6 bases and J 4 bases; nucleotides not matched to a gene: 5. Germline-derived CDR1 and CDR2 are MNHEY and SMNVEV (reference sequence). Here the CDR3 reads CASSRTGSGNTIYF. The CDR3 nucleotides read TGTGCCAGCAGCCGGACAGGGTCAGGAAACACCATATATTTT.

This sequence joins TRBV9 and TRBJ2-1; weak D call: TRBD1 (6 bases). Per the germline V gene, CDR1 is SGDLS and CDR2 is YYNGEE. The CDR3 is made up of 19 amino acids. V lost 0 bases and J lost 3, with 22 bases in between. The CDR3 DNA sequence: TGTGCCAGCAGCGTAGCTTGGGGAAGGGGGAGAGCGCTCTACAATGAGCAGTTCTTC. Translating gives CASSVAWGRGRALYNEQFF.

The chain carries TRBV6-4 and TRBJ2-3, with 9 bases identical to TRBD2. Germline CDR1 and CDR2: MRHNA and SNTAGT. The CDR3 is 17 residues long. Unmatched junction bases numbered 10, after V lost 6 bases and J lost 0 bases. The CDR3 protein is CASSHHAAGGSTDTQYF. The DNA of the CDR3 is TGTGCCAGCAGCCATCACGCAGCGGGAGGAAGCACAGATACGCAGTATTTT.

The chain employs TRBV9 and TRBJ1-3, with a possible D match to TRBD1 (5 bases). The V and J ends lost 4 bases and 4 bases respectively, with 15 bases between them. The CDR3 spans 15 residues. CDR1 is SGDLS and CDR2 is YYNGEE in the germline V gene. CDR3 region: CASSPGPFDGNTIYF. CDR3 DNA: TGTGCCAGCAGCCCGGGGCCGTTCGACGGAAACACCATATATTTT.

The chain carries TRBV18 and TRBJ2-5, with 7 bases aligning to TRBD2. V shed 6 bases and J 5 bases; nucleotides not matched to a gene: 12. The CDR3 contains 15 residues. Germline CDR1 is KGHSH and CDR2 is LQKENI. The CDR3: CASSLTGGSWETQYF. CDR3 nucleotide sequence: TGTGCCAGCTCGCTCACCGGCGGGAGCTGGGAGACCCAGTACTTC.

V is TRBV19 and J is TRBJ1-1; no reliable D call. CDR1 and CDR2 (germline): LNHDA, SQIVND (reference sequence). The CDR3 is made up of 15 amino acids. V lost 1 base, J lost 3 bases, and 12 bases lay in between. The CDR3 nucleotides read TGTGCCAGTAGTATAGTGTGGACCGGGGACACTGAAGCTTTCTTT. Amino acids: CASSIVWTGDTEAFF.